This TCR beta chain was recovered during a study of a mutant IDH1 vaccine in newly diagnosed glioma. Study findings and constraints: The occurrence of vaccine-induced immune responses was seen in over 90% of patients.

Profiling relied on immunoSEQ multiplex PCR, and the TCRdb table lists in-frame clones only, not all of them. The sample comprises 58,000 or so clones, about 86% of which are singletons, and around 1.5% rests with the top ten. As to time point: week 35, safety follow-up. Each dose delivered 300 ug of mutant IDH1 20-mer peptide subcutaneously with imiquimod. The patients were given eight vaccinations, one each in weeks 1, 3, 5, 7, 11, 15, 19 and 23. Astrocytomas that were new, WHO grade 3 or 4, IDH1-mutant and ATRX-lost were present in the donors. Note on this clone: Its antigen is not identified.

CDR3 length: 11 amino acids. With 5 bases removed from V and 8 bases from J, the gap between germline ends came to 9 bases. CDR1 is SEHNR, CDR2 FQNEAQ, per germline (reference sequence). This sample comprised PBMCs, obtained from a glioma patient whose treatment included an IDH1 peptide vaccine. This sequence originates from a man aged 35 to 55 with glioma. The rearrangement uses TRBV7-9 and TRBJ1-1; unclear D gene. CDR3 coding DNA: TGTGCCAGCAGCCACCCCTCGGAAGCTTTCTTT. Translation: CASSHPSEAFF.